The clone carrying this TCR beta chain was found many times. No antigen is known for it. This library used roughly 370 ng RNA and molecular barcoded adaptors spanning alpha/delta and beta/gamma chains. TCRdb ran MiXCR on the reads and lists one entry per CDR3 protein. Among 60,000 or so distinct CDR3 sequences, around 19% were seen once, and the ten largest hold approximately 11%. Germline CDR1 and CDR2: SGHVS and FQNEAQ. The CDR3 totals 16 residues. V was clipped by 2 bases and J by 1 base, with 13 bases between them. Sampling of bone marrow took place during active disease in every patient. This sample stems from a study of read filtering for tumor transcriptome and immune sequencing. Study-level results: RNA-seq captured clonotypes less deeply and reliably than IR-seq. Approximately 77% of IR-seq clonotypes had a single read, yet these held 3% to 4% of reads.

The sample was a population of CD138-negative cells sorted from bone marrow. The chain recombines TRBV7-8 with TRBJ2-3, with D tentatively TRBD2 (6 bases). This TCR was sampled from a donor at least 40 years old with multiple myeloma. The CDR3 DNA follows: TGTGCCAGCAGCTTATCAGCCTGGGGGGGCACAGATACGCAGTATTTT. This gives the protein CASSLSAWGGTDTQYF.